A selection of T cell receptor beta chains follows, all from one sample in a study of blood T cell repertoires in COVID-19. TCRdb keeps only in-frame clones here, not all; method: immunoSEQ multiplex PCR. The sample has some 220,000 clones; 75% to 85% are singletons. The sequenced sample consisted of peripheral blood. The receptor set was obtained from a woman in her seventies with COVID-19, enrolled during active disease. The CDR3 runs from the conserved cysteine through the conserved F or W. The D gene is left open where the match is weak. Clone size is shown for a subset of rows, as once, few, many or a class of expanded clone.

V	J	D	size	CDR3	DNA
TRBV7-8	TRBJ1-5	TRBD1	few	CASSLSRDRANQPQHF	TGTGCCAGCAGCTTATCTCGGGACAGGGCCAATCAGCCCCAGCATTTT
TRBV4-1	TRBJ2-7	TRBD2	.	CASSRPPGGLDIEQYF	TGCGCCAGCAGCCGACCCCCGGGGGGGCTCGATATCGAGCAGTACTTC
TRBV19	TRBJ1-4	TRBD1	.	CASSTTGVTNEKLFF	TGTGCCAGTAGTACCACAGGGGTCACTAATGAAAAACTGTTTTTT
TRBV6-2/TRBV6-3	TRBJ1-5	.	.	CASSYLGWEGRNQPQHF	TGTGCCAGCAGTTACCTTGGGTGGGAGGGGCGCAATCAGCCCCAGCATTTT
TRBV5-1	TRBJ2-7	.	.	CASSLEWGGAGHEQYF	TGCGCCAGCAGCTTGGAGTGGGGGGGGGCGGGCCACGAGCAGTACTTC
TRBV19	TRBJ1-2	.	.	CASSMATGDGYTF	TGTGCCAGTAGTATGGCGACAGGCGATGGCTACACCTTC
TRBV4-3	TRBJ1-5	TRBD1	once	CASSQDLTGGNQPQHF	TGCGCCAGCAGCCAAGATTTAACAGGGGGTAATCAGCCCCAGCATTTT
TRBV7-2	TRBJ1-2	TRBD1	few	CASSPSRGPNYGYTF	TGTGCCAGCAGCCCGAGCAGGGGGCCTAACTATGGCTACACCTTC
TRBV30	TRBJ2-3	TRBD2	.	CAWKLAGSRDTQYF	TGTGCCTGGAAGCTAGCGGGCTCCCGAGATACGCAGTATTTT
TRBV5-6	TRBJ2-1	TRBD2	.	CASSSPSGTSNEQFF	TGTGCCAGCAGCTCCCCTAGCGGGACTTCTAATGAGCAGTTCTTC
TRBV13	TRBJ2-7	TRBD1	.	CASSPGTAYEQYF	TGTGCCAGCAGCCCGGGGACAGCCTACGAGCAGTACTTC
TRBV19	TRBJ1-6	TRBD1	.	CASSNTGGADSPLHF	TGTGCCAGTAGTAACACAGGGGGCGCGGATTCACCCCTCCACTTT
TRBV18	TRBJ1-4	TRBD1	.	CASSPPAGTDENEKLFF	TGTGCCAGCTCACCACCCGCCGGGACAGACGAAAATGAAAAACTGTTTTTT
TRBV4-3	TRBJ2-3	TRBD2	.	CASSQIAGTDTQYF	TGCGCCAGCAGCCAAATAGCGGGTACAGATACGCAGTATTTT
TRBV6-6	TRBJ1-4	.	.	CASSYPQGKPEKLFF	TGTGCCAGCAGTTATCCACAGGGAAAGCCTGAAAAACTGTTTTTT
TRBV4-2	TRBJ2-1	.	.	CASSQSISAAASSYNEQFF	TGTGCCAGCAGCCAAAGTATAAGTGCGGCGGCAAGCTCCTACAATGAGCAGTTCTTC
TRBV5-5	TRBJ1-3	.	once	CASSLEPGSGNTIYF	TGTGCCAGCAGCTTGGAACCGGGATCTGGAAACACCATATATTTT
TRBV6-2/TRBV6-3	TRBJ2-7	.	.	CASSYTGTGAYEQYF	TGTGCCAGCAGTTACACCGGGACGGGAGCCTACGAGCAGTACTTC
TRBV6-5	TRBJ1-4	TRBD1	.	CASRRTGVAEKLFF	TGTGCCAGCAGAAGGACAGGGGTGGCTGAAAAACTGTTTTTT
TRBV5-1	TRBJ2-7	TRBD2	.	CASSGGLAVSWEQYF	TGCGCCAGCAGCGGCGGACTAGCGGTGAGCTGGGAGCAGTACTTC
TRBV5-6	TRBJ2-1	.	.	CASSLTGEIYNEQFF	TGTGCCAGCAGCTTGACCGGGGAGATCTACAATGAGCAGTTCTTC
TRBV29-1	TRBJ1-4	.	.	CSVEEVGGANEKLFF	TGCAGCGTTGAAGAGGTGGGGGGTGCTAATGAAAAACTGTTTTTT